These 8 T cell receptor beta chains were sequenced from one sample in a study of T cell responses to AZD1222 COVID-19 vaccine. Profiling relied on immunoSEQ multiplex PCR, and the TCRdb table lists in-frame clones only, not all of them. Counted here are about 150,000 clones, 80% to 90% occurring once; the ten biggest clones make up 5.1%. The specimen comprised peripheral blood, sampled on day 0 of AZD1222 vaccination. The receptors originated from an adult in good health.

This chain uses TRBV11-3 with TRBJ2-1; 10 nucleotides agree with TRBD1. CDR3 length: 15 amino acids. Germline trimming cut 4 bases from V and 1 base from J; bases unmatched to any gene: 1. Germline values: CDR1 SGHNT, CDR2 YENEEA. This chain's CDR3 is CASSWGQGSYNEQFF. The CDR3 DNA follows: TGTGCCAGCAGCTGGGGACAGGGGTCCTACAATGAGCAGTTCTTC. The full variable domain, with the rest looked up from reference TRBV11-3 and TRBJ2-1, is EAGVVQSPRYKIIEKKQPVAFWCNPISGHNTLYWYLQNLGQGPELLIRYENEEAVDDSQLPKDRFSAERLKGVDSTLKIQPAELGDSAVYLCASSWGQGSYNEQFFGPGTRLTVL.

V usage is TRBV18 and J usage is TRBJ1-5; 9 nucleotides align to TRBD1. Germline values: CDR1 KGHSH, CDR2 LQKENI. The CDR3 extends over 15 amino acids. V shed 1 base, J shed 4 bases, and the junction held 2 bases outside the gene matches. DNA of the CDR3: TGTGCCAGCTCACCACAGACAGGGGGAAATCAGCCCCAGCATTTT. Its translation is CASSPQTGGNQPQHF.

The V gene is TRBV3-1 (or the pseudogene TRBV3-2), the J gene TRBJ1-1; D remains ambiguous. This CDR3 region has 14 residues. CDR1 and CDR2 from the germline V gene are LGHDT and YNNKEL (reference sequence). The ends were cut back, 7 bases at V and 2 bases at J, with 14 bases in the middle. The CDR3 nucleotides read TGTGCCAGCACCTCCGGCGGGGTTAACACTGAAGCTTTCTTT. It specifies CASTSGGVNTEAFF.

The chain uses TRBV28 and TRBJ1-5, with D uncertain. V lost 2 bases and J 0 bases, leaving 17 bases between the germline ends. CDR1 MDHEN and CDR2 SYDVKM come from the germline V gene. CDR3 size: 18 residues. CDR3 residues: CASSLRFRDSDSNQPQHF. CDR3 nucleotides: TGTGCCAGCAGTTTACGGTTCCGAGACTCAGATAGCAATCAGCCCCAGCATTTT. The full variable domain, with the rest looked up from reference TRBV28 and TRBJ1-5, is DVKVTQSSRYLVKRTGEKVFLECVQDMDHENMFWYRQDPGLGLRLIYFSYDVKMKEKGDIPEGYSVSREKKERFSLILESASTNQTSMYLCASSLRFRDSDSNQPQHFGDGTRLSIL.

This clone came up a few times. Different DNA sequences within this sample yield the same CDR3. In DNA form, the CDR3 reads TGTGCCAGCAGCTTGGGAGGGAAAGAGACCCAGTACTTC. It encodes CASSLGGKETQYF. V gene TRBV5-4 combines with J gene TRBJ2-5; the D gene is possibly TRBD2 (5 bases). CDR1 and CDR2 from the germline V gene are SGHNT and YYREEE (reference sequence). The CDR3 contains 13 residues. V lost 0 bases and J lost 3, with 6 bases in between.

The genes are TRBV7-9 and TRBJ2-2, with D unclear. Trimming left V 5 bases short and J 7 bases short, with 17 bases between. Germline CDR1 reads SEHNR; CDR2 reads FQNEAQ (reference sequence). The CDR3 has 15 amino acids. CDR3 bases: TGTGCCAGCAGCCAAAGACGCCTTCTGCTCGGGGAGCTGTTTTTT. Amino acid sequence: CASSQRRLLLGELFF.

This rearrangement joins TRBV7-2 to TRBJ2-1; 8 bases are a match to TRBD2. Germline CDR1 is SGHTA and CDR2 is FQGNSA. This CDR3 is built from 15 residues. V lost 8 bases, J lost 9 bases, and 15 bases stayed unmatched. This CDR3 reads CASSRGGAGEGEQFF. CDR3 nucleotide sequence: TGTGCCAGCTCCCGGGGAGGAGCGGGAGAAGGTGAGCAGTTCTTC.

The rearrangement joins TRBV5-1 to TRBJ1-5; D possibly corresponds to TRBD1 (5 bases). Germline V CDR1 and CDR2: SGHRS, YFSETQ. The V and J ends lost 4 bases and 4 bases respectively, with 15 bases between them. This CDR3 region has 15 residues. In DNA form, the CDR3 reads TGCGCCAGCAGCCCTAGCGGTAACAGGAATCAGCCCCAGCATTTT. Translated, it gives CASSPSGNRNQPQHF.